The 7 T cell receptor beta chains given below trace back to one sample, sequenced in a study of OX40 agonist ivuxolimab in advanced cancers. Sequencing was performed with immunoSEQ multiplex PCR; in TCRdb, only in-frame clones are kept and a portion is missing. This table holds 30,000 to 40,000 clones, around 80% found once. This specimen was CD4+ or CD8+ T cells sorted from blood, taken in a trial of the OX40 agonist ivuxolimab. These receptors were taken from an adult with an advanced solid tumor such as melanoma, head and neck, liver or kidney cancer.

The gene calls are TRBV9 and TRBJ2-3; D possibly corresponds to TRBD1 (7 bases). Germline CDR1 SGDLS, CDR2 YYNGEE. The CDR3 is made up of 15 amino acids. The V end lost 1 base, the J end lost 2 bases, and 11 bases lay between the germline ends. The chain's CDR3 is CASSVQGGATDTQYF. In DNA form, the CDR3 reads TGTGCCAGCAGCGTACAGGGGGGCGCCACAGATACGCAGTATTTT.

This chain uses TRBV5-6 with TRBJ1-2; a weak D match, TRBD1 (6 bases). The V and J ends lost 4 bases and 5 bases respectively, with 9 bases between them. This CDR3 is 12 amino acids long. The germline V gene encodes CDR1 SGHDT and CDR2 YYEEEE. The CDR3 DNA is TGTGCCAGCAGCGGGGGCCCGTATGGCTACACCTTC. This sequence encodes CASSGGPYGYTF.

The chain is built from TRBV29-1 and TRBJ2-3, with 9 nucleotides matching TRBD1. This CDR3 has 16 residues. The germline V gene encodes CDR1 SQVTM and CDR2 ANQGSEA. V lost 5 bases, J lost 3 bases, and 12 bases stayed unmatched. The CDR3 region has the DNA TGCAGCGTTTCCCTTCTTAGACAGGGGGGAACAGATACGCAGTATTTT. It translates to CSVSLLRQGGTDTQYF.

This clone has a single count. This chain uses TRBV6-1 with TRBJ2-7, with 7 nucleotides matching TRBD1. The junction had 3 bases not matched to a gene; V was cut back by 4 bases and J by 0 bases. This CDR3 has 14 amino acids. Germline CDR1 and CDR2: MNHNS and SASEGT. The CDR3 is CASSATGSSYEQYF. The DNA of the CDR3 is TGTGCCAGCAGTGCGACAGGGAGCTCCTACGAGCAGTACTTC.

The V and J genes are TRBV30 and TRBJ2-6, with D hard to call. V was shortened by 1 base and J by 12 bases, with 4 bases between the two germline ends. Per germline, CDR1 GTSNPN and CDR2 SVGIG (reference sequence). This CDR3 comprises 10 residues. The CDR3 region is CAWSEGVLTF. Written as DNA, the CDR3 is TGTGCCTGGAGTGAGGGCGTCCTGACTTTC.

Comments on this clone: Other DNA sequences of this sample code for an identical CDR3. The chain couples TRBV18 to TRBJ1-1; 7 positions match TRBD1. V shed 1 base, J shed 5 bases, and the junction held 4 bases outside the gene matches. Per germline, CDR1 KGHSH and CDR2 LQKENI. The CDR3 contains 14 residues. CDR3 in DNA: TGTGCCAGCTCACCACAGGGGGCAGGGACTGAAGCTTTCTTT. Protein sequence: CASSPQGAGTEAFF.

The chain employs TRBV5-1 and TRBJ1-1, with D possibly matching TRBD1 (5 bases). CDR1 and CDR2 (germline): SGHRS, YFSETQ. V dropped 3 bases and J dropped 2 bases, with 11 bases sitting between them. The CDR3 extends over 14 amino acids. The CDR3 spells CASSYRDDNTEAFF. The CDR3, as DNA: TGCGCCAGCAGCTACCGGGACGATAACACTGAAGCTTTCTTT.